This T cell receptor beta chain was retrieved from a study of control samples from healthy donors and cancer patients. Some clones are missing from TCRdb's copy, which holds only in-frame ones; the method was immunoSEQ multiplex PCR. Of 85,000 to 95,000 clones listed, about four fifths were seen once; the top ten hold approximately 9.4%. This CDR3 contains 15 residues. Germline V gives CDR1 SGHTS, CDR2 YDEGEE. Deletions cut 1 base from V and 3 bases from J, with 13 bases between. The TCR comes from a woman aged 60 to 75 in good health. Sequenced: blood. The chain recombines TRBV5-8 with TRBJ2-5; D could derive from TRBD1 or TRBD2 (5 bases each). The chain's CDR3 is CASSLLGPLEETQYF. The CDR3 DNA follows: TGTGCCAGCAGCTTGCTGGGACCCCTCGAAGAGACCCAGTACTTC.